Listed here are 30 T cell receptor beta chains from one sample, sequenced in a study of prognosis after radiotherapy for stage I lung cancer (dated by TCRdb to 2020 to 2022). Reads for this sample came from an Illumina HiSeq 3000. Two rounds of multiplex PCR were used to amplify the TCR beta CDR3 region from genomic DNA. In the first PCR round, primers specific to each TRBV and TRBJ gene were used, and the primer sequences were filed in Chinese patent CN105087789A. TCRdb trimmed the raw reads at Q25, called clones with MiXCR and kept productive beta chains. A single entry per CDR3 protein holds the most common genes and DNA from its merged rows. This sample gives 20,000 to 25,000 distinct CDR3 sequences in total; approximately 45% of them show up just once. The ten largest clonotypes hold approximately 33% of the sample. The starting material was PBMCs, obtained before or after stereotactic body radiation therapy (not recorded which). The source is a donor aged 50 or older with non-small cell lung cancer.

This clonotype is medium-sized (0.01 to 0.1%) by share. The chain couples TRBV20-1 to TRBJ2-1; 9 nucleotides align to TRBD1. Germline-derived CDR1 and CDR2 are DFQATT and SNEGSKA (reference sequence). V lost 0 bases and J lost 6; bases outside the gene matches: 6. This CDR3 comprises 15 residues. CDR3 residues: CSARDYRGRINEQFF. CDR3 sequence (DNA): TGCAGTGCTAGAGATTACAGGGGGCGGATCAATGAGCAGTTCTTC.

This clonotype was found many times. This chain links TRBV7-8 with TRBJ2-3; tentatively, D is TRBD1 or TRBD2 (5 bases each). The ends were cut back, 3 bases at V and 10 bases at J, with 11 bases in the middle. The CDR3 sequence is 12 residues long. Germline assignment: CDR1 SGHVS and CDR2 FQNEAQ. CDR3 nucleotide sequence: TGTGCCAGCAGCTTTGGGGGTAGAGCGCAGTATTTT. This codes for CASSFGGRAQYF.

The chain joins TRBV12-3 or TRBV12-4 to TRBJ2-1; tentative D call: TRBD1 (5 bases). The CDR3 length is 12 residues. V gave up 6 bases and J gave up 9 bases, with 12 bases separating them. CDR3 sequence: CASSPRVREQFF. In DNA form, the CDR3 reads TGTGCCAGCAGCCCCAGGGTTCGTGAGCAGTTCTTC.

V is TRBV6-5 and J is TRBJ2-7; 12 bases line up with TRBD1. The CDR3 extends over 16 amino acids. The junction had 8 bases not matched to a gene; V was cut back by 2 bases and J by 6 bases. Per germline, CDR1 MNHEY and CDR2 SVGAGI. The CDR3 region has the DNA TGTGCCAGCAGTTACCCCCTCGGGACAGGGGGCGTCGAGCAGTACTTC. It encodes CASSYPLGTGGVEQYF.

This clonotype has a count of ten or more. This chain's CDR3 is CASSGGTGRDTQYF. The DNA for the CDR3 is TGTGCCAGCAGTGGAGGGACAGGGAGAGATACGCAGTATTTT. V gene TRBV2 combines with J gene TRBJ2-3; 9 positions match TRBD1. CDR1 SNHLY and CDR2 FYNNEI come from the germline V gene. V shed 4 bases, J shed 5 bases, and the junction held 4 bases outside the gene matches. CDR3 length: 14 residues.

Concerning this clonotype: Only one base separates this from a far larger clonotype, so it likely reflects a read error. This chain connects TRBV5-1 to TRBJ2-7, with 9 bases fitting TRBD2. After removal of 3 bases from V and 7 bases from J, the junction contained 11 bases not matched to a gene. CDR1 and CDR2 from the germline V gene are SGHRS and YFSETQ. The CDR3 covers 15 residues. The CDR3 loop is CASSWGTSRDNEQYF. The CDR3 nucleotides are TGCGCCAGCAGCTGGGGGACTAGCAGGGACAATGAGCAGTACTTC. Full variable domain (remainder filled in from reference TRBV5-1 and TRBJ2-7): KAGVTQTPRYLIKTRGQQVTLSCSPISGHRSVSWYQQTPGQGLQFLFEYFSETQRNKGNFPGRFSGRQFSNSRSEMNVSTLELGDSALYLCASSWGTSRDNEQYFGPGTRLTVT.

The chain couples TRBV18 to TRBJ1-2; D possibly corresponds to TRBD1 (6 bases). The CDR3 loop spans 17 amino acids. Germline V gene data show CDR1 as KGHSH and CDR2 as LQKENI. V dropped 1 base and J dropped 8 bases, with 23 bases sitting between them. The CDR3 region has the DNA TGTGCCAGCTCACCACGCCAGGCGGACAGCGGGCCGGAGGGCTACACCTTC. It translates to CASSPRQADSGPEGYTF. Filled out from reference TRBV18 and TRBJ1-2, the complete variable domain reads NAGVMQNPRHLVRRRGQEARLRCSPMKGHSHVYWYRQLPEEGLKFMVYLQKENIIDESGMPKERFSAEFPKEGPSILRIQQVVRGDSAAYFCASSPRQADSGPEGYTFGSGTRLTVV.

Concerning this clonotype: A read error is possible here, since a much larger clone lies one base away. The gene calls are TRBV10-3 and TRBJ1-3; D is ambiguous. Germline loops: CDR1 ENHRY, CDR2 SYGVKD. The CDR3 is made up of 14 amino acids. Written as DNA, the CDR3 is TGTGCCATCAGTGCCGGGTACTCTGGAAACACCACATATTTT. It translates to CAISAGYSGNTTYF.

This clonotype was recorded at least ten times. J is TRBJ1-6 and V is TRBV24-1; 9 nucleotides match TRBD1. Per germline, CDR1 KGHDR and CDR2 SFDVKD. V was clipped by 9 bases and J by 7 bases; unmatched bases: 9. The CDR3 loop spans 15 amino acids. CDR3 nucleotide sequence: TGTGCCACCCACGTCCCGGGACAGGGAAATTCACCCCTCCACTTT. Translating gives CATHVPGQGNSPLHF.

This clonotype was observed a handful of times. This chain links TRBV24-1 with TRBJ2-3; 8 bases map to TRBD1. This CDR3 spans 16 amino acids. Germline CDR1 KGHDR, CDR2 SFDVKD. V shed 3 bases and J 6 bases; nucleotides not matched to a gene: 10. Here the CDR3 reads CATSDPSTGASDTQYF. CDR3 sequence (DNA): TGTGCCACCAGTGATCCCTCGACAGGGGCATCGGATACGCAGTATTTT.

By share, this clonotype ranks as medium-sized. CDR3 loop: CASSRQGVWQPQHF. The CDR3 bases are TGTGCCAGCAGCCGACAGGGGGTTTGGCAGCCCCAGCATTTT. V gene TRBV28 combines with J gene TRBJ1-5; 9 bases are a match to TRBD1. CDR1 and CDR2 from the germline V gene are MDHEN and SYDVKM. Losses at the gene ends were 6 bases for V and 7 bases for J; bases not matched to a gene: 7. This CDR3 is built from 14 residues.

As for this clonotype: This probably arose from a read error, given a far larger clone one base away. The CDR3 is CASSVTSGSLEQFF. As DNA, the CDR3 is TGTGCCAGCAGTGTGACTAGCGGGTCATTGGAGCAGTTCTTC. The chain recombines TRBV2 with TRBJ2-5; 10 bases are a match to TRBD2. With the DNA end fitting TRBJ2-1 better, the J assignment may be wrong. Germline V gene data show CDR1 as SNHLY and CDR2 as FYNNEI. The CDR3 covers 14 residues.

The table lists this clonotype with many counts. J is TRBJ2-7 and V is TRBV4-2, with D hard to call. Germline assignment: CDR1 LGHNA and CDR2 YNFKEQ. Trimming took off 2 bases at V and 7 bases at J, with 9 bases between the two ends. This CDR3 is 12 amino acids long. For the CDR3, the DNA is TGTGCCAGCAGCCAACCCAACTCGGAGCAGTACTTC. Amino acids: CASSQPNSEQYF.

J is TRBJ1-5 and V is TRBV5-1; 9 bases align to TRBD1. CDR1 and CDR2 from the germline V gene are SGHRS and YFSETQ. The CDR3 consists of 14 residues. Trimming at V came to 4 bases and at J to 6 bases, leaving 5 bases not matched to a gene. In nucleotides, the CDR3 is TGCGCCAGCAGCCCTGGGACAGGGACTCAGCCCCAGCATTTT. Translating it yields CASSPGTGTQPQHF. Drawing the rest from reference TRBV5-1 and TRBJ1-5, the complete variable domain is KAGVTQTPRYLIKTRGQQVTLSCSPISGHRSVSWYQQTPGQGLQFLFEYFSETQRNKGNFPGRFSGRQFSNSRSEMNVSTLELGDSALYLCASSPGTGTQPQHFGDGTRLSIL.

This clonotype came up a few times. A far larger clone lies a single base away; this is likely a read error. The V call is TRBV6-2 or TRBV6-3, the J call TRBJ1-1; D may be TRBD1 (5 bases). The CDR3 loop spans 13 amino acids. CDR1 MNHEY and CDR2 SVGEGT come from the germline V gene. Trimming shortened V by 6 bases and J by 12 bases, and 20 bases separated the two germline ends. The CDR3 bases are TGTGCCAGCAGCCAACAGGCCGGGGGGGAATCTTTCTTT. Translating gives CASSQQAGGESFF.

In this sample, this clonotype turned up many times. The J gene is TRBJ2-3, the V gene TRBV7-2; TRBD2 agrees at 12 bases. V shed 6 bases and J 5 bases; nucleotides not matched to a gene: 9. The germline V gene encodes CDR1 SGHTA and CDR2 FQGNSA. The CDR3 spans 16 residues. CDR3 sequence reads: CASSRSTSGRLDTQYF. CDR3 DNA sequence: TGTGCCAGCAGTCGATCGACTAGCGGGAGATTAGATACGCAGTATTTT.

This clonotype was seen at least ten times. This chain uses TRBV9 with TRBJ1-1, with D maybe TRBD1 (5 bases). The germline V gene has CDR1 SGDLS and CDR2 YYNGEE. The CDR3 sequence is 14 residues long. Deletions cut 3 bases from V and 4 bases from J, with 13 bases between. This chain's CDR3 is CASSAHQGTTEAFF. For the CDR3, the DNA is TGTGCCAGCAGCGCCCATCAGGGAACCACTGAAGCTTTCTTT. Filled out from reference TRBV9 and TRBJ1-1, the complete variable domain reads DSGVTQTPKHLITATGQRVTLRCSPRSGDLSVYWYQQSLDQGLQFLIQYYNGEERAKGNILERFSAQQFPDLHSELNLSSLELGDSALYFCASSAHQGTTEAFFGQGTRLTVV.

This clonotype has at least ten counts. The chain uses TRBV19 and TRBJ1-1, with D unresolved. The CDR3 is 13 residues long. V was cut by 3 bases and J by 1 base, with 6 bases left in between. Germline CDR1 and CDR2: LNHDA and SQIVND (reference sequence). The CDR3 DNA reads TGTGCCAGTAGTATGATAGAGAACACTGAAGCTTTCTTT. This sequence encodes CASSMIENTEAFF.

This clonotype appeared a few times. The rearrangement uses TRBV6-1 and TRBJ2-2, with a tentative D call TRBD1 (6 bases). Germline V gene lookup returns CDR1 MNHNS and CDR2 SASEGT. The CDR3 extends over 16 amino acids. Trimming left V 5 bases short and J 5 bases short, with 18 bases between. The CDR3 here is CASSKTQGLPTGELFF. The CDR3 region has the DNA TGTGCCAGCAGTAAAACACAGGGTCTGCCAACCGGGGAGCTGTTTTTT.

This clonotype was seen a single time. The chain has TRBV4-3 and TRBJ2-5; D is possibly TRBD2 (6 bases). CDR1 is LGHNA, CDR2 YSLEER, per germline. Trimming cost V 4 bases and J 5 bases, with 20 bases left between them. This CDR3 is 16 amino acids long. Here the CDR3 reads CASSPAGGKALETQYF. In DNA form, the CDR3 reads TGCGCCAGCAGCCCCGCAGGCGGGAAGGCCTTGGAGACCCAGTACTTC.

V is TRBV7-2 and J is TRBJ2-6, with D perhaps matching TRBD1 (5 bases). The CDR3 loop spans 13 amino acids. The germline gives CDR1 SGHTA, CDR2 FQGNSA. Trimming took 7 bases from V and 9 from J, leaving 13 bases between them. CDR3 DNA sequence: TGTGCCAGCAACCAGACAGTGTACAACGTCCTGACTTTC. Amino acid sequence: CASNQTVYNVLTF.

The rearrangement joins TRBV4-2 to TRBJ1-1; no clear D. Between the trimmed V and J ends, which lost 1 base and 1 base, there was a span of 4 bases. CDR1 and CDR2 from the germline V gene are LGHNA and YNFKEQ. This CDR3 has 13 residues. Written as DNA, the CDR3 is TGTGCCAGCAGCCAAGTAGGGAACACTGAAGCTTTCTTT. Protein sequence: CASSQVGNTEAFF.

Points on this clonotype: A far larger clone is off by one base, so a read error is likely. V usage is TRBV6-9 and J usage is TRBJ2-6; D possibly corresponds to TRBD1 (5 bases). Germline V lookup: CDR1 MNHGY, CDR2 SVAAGI. The CDR3 runs to 14 residues. The CDR3 loop reads CASSYNSGANVPTF. CDR3 DNA: TGTGCCAGCAGTTACAACTCTGGGGCCAACGTCCCGACTTTC.

This clonotype was recorded a few times. A read error may produce the germline difference seen at one junction end. The chain joins TRBV7-2 to TRBJ1-1; D might be TRBD1 (5 bases). CDR1 SGHTA and CDR2 FQGNSA come from the germline V gene. This CDR3 region has 15 residues. The DNA of the CDR3 is TGTGCCAGCAGCTTTCACAAGGGGCGGATCACTGAAGCTTTCTTC. This encodes CASSFHKGRITEAFF.

As concerns this clonotype: A far larger clone is just one base off, so this is likely a read error. The gene calls are TRBV7-9 and TRBJ2-1; D is ambiguous. The CDR3 is 12 residues long. CDR1 is SEHNR and CDR2 is FQNEAQ in the germline V gene (reference sequence). CDR3 sequence: CASSTFYNEHFF. CDR3 sequence (DNA): TGTGCCAGCAGCACATTTTACAATGAGCATTTCTTC.

This clonotype is a singleton in its sample. V and J are TRBV12-3 or TRBV12-4 and TRBJ2-3; D ambiguous. Trimming shortened V by 3 bases and J by 3 bases, and 4 bases separated the two germline ends. The CDR3 covers 12 residues. In DNA, the CDR3 is TGTGCCAGCAGTTTGGGGACAGATACGCAGTATTTT. It yields the protein CASSLGTDTQYF.

This clonotype was observed at least ten times. The chain links TRBV6-2 or TRBV6-3 to TRBJ1-5; D might be TRBD1 (5 bases). The CDR3 runs 13 residues. With 2 bases removed from V and 7 bases from J, the gap between germline ends came to 9 bases. Germline loops: CDR1 MNHEY, CDR2 SVGEGT. The CDR3 sequence is CASSYQGRQPQHF. The CDR3, as DNA: TGTGCCAGCAGTTACCAGGGCCGGCAGCCCCAGCATTTT.

Regarding this clonotype: A much larger clone lies one base from this, so it may be a read error. The J gene is TRBJ2-5, the V gene TRBV9; 7 bases agree with TRBD1. Germline loops: CDR1 SGDLS, CDR2 YYNGEE. The CDR3 is 16 residues long. V shed 2 bases, J shed 5 bases, and the junction held 12 bases outside the gene matches. The CDR3 sequence: CASSVLSGQVQETQYF. The CDR3 region has the DNA TGTGCCAGCAGCGTTCTTTCCGGACAGGTGCAGGAGACCCAGTACTTC. The complete variable domain, with remaining parts taken from reference TRBV9 and TRBJ2-5, reads DSGVTQTPKHLITATGQRVTLRCSPRSGDLSVYWYQQSLDQGLQFLIQYYNGEERAKGNILERFSAQQFPDLHSELNLSSLELGDSALYFCASSVLSGQVQETQYFGPGTRLLVL.

V usage is TRBV6-1 and J usage is TRBJ2-7; 9 nucleotides match TRBD1. Germline loops: CDR1 MNHNS, CDR2 SASEGT. The CDR3 is 17 amino acids. V trimming: 1 base; J trimming: 5 bases; junction bases outside the gene matches: 12. For the CDR3, the DNA is TGTGCCAGCAGTGAAGGACTTGACAGGACAGGGGTTAACGAGCAGTACTTC. This gives the protein CASSEGLDRTGVNEQYF.

The chain recombines TRBV24-1 with TRBJ2-2; no firm D call. Per the germline V gene, CDR1 is KGHDR and CDR2 is SFDVKD. V lost 5 bases, J lost 4 bases, and 4 bases lay in between. The CDR3 covers 12 residues. CDR3 protein: CATSGSTGELFF. The CDR3 DNA is TGTGCCACCAGTGGGTCCACCGGGGAGCTGTTTTTT.